This T cell receptor (beta chain) comes out of a study of T cell changes during pregnancy in multiple sclerosis. Assay used: immunoSEQ multiplex PCR; TCRdb lists only in-frame clones, some missing. Of tens of thousands of clones detected, 88% appear once; the ten largest clones hold around 5.6%. Germline V lookup: CDR1 SGDLS, CDR2 YYNGEE. The CDR3 has 13 amino acids. Trimming stripped 3 bases from V and 6 bases from J, with 10 bases between. This chain uses TRBV9 with TRBJ2-1, with D possibly matching TRBD1 (6 bases). Sequenced here: CD8+ T cells from peripheral blood mononuclear cells, sampled after pregnancy. The TCR was taken from a female donor in good health, enrolled as a control in a pregnancy study. The CDR3, as DNA: TGTGCCAGCAGCGCTGGGGGCAGCAATGAGCAGTTCTTC. Protein: CASSAGGSNEQFF.